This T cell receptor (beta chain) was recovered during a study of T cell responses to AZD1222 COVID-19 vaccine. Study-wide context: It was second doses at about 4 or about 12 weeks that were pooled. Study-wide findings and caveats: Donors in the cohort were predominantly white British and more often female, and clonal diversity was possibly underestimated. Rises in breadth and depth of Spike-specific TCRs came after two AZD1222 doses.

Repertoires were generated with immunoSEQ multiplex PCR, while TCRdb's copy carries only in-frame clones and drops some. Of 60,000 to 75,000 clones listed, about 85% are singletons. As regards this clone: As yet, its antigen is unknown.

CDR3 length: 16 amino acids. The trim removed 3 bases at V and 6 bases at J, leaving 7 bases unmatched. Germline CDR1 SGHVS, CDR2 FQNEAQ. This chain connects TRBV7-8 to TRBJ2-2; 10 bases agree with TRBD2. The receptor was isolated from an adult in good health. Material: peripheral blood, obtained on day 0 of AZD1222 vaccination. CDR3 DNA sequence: TGTGCCAGCAGCTTTCCTAGCGGGGGTCCATCCGGGGAGCTGTTTTTT. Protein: CASSFPSGGPSGELFF. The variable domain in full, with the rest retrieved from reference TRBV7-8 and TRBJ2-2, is GAGVSQSPRYKVAKRGQDVALRCDPISGHVSLFWYQQALGQGPEFLTYFQNEAQLDKSGLPSDRFFAERPEGSVSTLKIQRTQQEDSAVYLCASSFPSGGPSGELFFGEGSRLTVL.